The clone carrying this T cell receptor (beta chain) was detected only once. The germline V gene encodes CDR1 SQVTM and CDR2 ANQGSEA. The CDR3 runs 13 residues. V dropped 5 bases and J dropped 6 bases, with 13 bases sitting between them. Authors' methods: Cell counts per sample came from amplifying reference gene primers. Method: immunoSEQ multiplex PCR; TCRdb's copy keeps in-frame clones and lacks some. V and J calls and clone size follow that table, whereas D and trimming were derived from the DNA. The table lists 150,000 to 200,000 clones, 65% to 85% of them singletons. This entry belongs to a study of blood T cell repertoires in COVID-19.

This clonotype was sampled from a man aged 55 to 70 with active or convalescent COVID-19. Material for sequencing was peripheral blood. This chain uses TRBV29-1 with TRBJ2-2; D gene uncertain. The CDR3 loop reads CSVSQAASGELFF. The CDR3 region has the DNA TGCAGCGTTAGCCAGGCAGCCTCCGGGGAGCTGTTTTTT.